This T cell receptor beta chain derives from a study of blood T cell repertoires in COVID-19. Study-wide background: COVID-19 samples from acute and convalescent phases originated in the United States, Italy and Spain.

V shed 3 bases and J shed 3 bases, with 9 bases lying between them. There are 14 residues in the CDR3. Per germline, CDR1 LNHDA and CDR2 SQIVND (reference sequence). TCRdb keeps only in-frame clones here, not all; method: immunoSEQ multiplex PCR. The table lists 30,000 to 35,000 clones, roughly 88% of them singletons. The TCR comes from a woman in her 70s with active COVID-19. Source material: peripheral blood. The rearrangement joins TRBV19 to TRBJ1-5; unclear D gene. In nucleotides, the CDR3 is TGTGCCAGTAGTATTGGGCAGCTCAATCAGCCCCAGCATTTT. It is translated as CASSIGQLNQPQHF.